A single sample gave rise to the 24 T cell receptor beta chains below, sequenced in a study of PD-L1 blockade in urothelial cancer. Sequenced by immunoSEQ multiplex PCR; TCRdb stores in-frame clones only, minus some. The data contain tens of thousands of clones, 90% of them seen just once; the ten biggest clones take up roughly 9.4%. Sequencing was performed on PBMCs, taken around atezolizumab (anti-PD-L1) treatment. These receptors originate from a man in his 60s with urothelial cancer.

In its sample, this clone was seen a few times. The CDR3 DNA sequence: TGCGCCAGCAGCCAAGTATCCGGGGGCACAGATACGCAGTATTTT. Translating gives CASSQVSGGTDTQYF. The chain recombines TRBV4-3 with TRBJ2-3; maybe TRBD2 (5 bases). Deletions cut 1 base from V and 1 base from J, with 9 bases between. The germline V gene encodes CDR1 LGHNA and CDR2 YSLEER. The CDR3 is 15 amino acids.

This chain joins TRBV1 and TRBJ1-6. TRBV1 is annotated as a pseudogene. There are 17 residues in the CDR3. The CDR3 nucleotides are TGCACCAGCAGCCAAGATATTAAAGGAGATCAAGATTCACCCCTCCACTTT. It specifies CTSSQDIKGDQDSPLHF.

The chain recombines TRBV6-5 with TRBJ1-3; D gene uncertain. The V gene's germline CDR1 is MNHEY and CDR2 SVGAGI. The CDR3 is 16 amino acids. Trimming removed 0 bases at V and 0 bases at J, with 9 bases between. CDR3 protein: CASSYSGAISGNTIYF. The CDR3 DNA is TGTGCCAGCAGTTACTCGGGAGCTATCTCTGGAAACACCATATATTTT.

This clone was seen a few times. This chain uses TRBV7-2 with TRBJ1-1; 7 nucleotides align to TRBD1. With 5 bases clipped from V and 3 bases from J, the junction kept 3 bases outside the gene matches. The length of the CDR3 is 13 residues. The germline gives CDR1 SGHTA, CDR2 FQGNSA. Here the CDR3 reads CASSPQGYTEAFF. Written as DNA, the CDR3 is TGTGCCAGCAGCCCACAGGGGTACACTGAAGCTTTCTTT.

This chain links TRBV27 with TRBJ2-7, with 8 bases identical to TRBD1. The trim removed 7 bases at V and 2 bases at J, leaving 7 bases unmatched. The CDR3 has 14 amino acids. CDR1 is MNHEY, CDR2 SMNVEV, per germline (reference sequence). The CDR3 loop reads CASKYGQGTYEQYF. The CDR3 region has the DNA TGTGCCAGCAAGTATGGACAGGGAACCTACGAGCAGTACTTC.

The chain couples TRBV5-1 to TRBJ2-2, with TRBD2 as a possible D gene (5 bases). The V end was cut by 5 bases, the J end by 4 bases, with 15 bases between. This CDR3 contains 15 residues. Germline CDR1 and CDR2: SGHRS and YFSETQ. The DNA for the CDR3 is TGCGCCAGCAGGGAGGACGGTCAGGTCACCGGGGAGCTGTTTTTT. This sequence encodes CASREDGQVTGELFF.

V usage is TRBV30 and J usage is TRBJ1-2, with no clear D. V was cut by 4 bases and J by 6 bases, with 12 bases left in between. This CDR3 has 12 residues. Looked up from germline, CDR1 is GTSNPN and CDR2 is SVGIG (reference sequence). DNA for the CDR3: TGTGCCTGGACCGACAACAGTGATGGCTACACCTTC. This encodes CAWTDNSDGYTF.

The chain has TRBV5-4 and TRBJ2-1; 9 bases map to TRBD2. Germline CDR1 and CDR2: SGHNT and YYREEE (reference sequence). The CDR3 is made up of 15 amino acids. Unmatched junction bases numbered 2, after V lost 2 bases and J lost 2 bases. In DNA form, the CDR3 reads TGTGCCAGCAGCTTTGCGGGGGGGGCCTACAATGAGCAGTTCTTC. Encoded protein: CASSFAGGAYNEQFF.

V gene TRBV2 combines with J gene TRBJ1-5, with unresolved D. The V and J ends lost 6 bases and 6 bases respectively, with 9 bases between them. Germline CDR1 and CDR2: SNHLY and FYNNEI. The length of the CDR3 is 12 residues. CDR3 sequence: CASRRGGQPQHF. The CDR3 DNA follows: TGTGCCAGCAGACGGGGAGGTCAGCCCCAGCATTTT.

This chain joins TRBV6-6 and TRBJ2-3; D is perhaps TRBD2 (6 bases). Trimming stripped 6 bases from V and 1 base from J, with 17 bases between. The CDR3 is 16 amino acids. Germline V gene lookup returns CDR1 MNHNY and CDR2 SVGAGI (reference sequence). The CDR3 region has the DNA TGTGCCAGCAGCCCCCGCGTCGGGGGACGCACAGATACGCAGTATTTT. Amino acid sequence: CASSPRVGGRTDTQYF.

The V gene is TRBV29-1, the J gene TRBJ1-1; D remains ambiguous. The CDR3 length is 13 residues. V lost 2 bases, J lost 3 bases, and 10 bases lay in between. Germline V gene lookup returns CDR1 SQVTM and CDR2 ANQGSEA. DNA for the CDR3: TGCAGCGTTGAACCCCAGGTAGACACTGAAGCTTTCTTT. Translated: CSVEPQVDTEAFF. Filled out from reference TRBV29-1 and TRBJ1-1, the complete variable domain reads SAVISQKPSRDICQRGTSLTIQCQVDSQVTMMFWYRQQPGQSLTLIATANQGSEATYESGFVIDKFPISRPNLTFSTLTVSNMSPEDSSIYLCSVEPQVDTEAFFGQGTRLTVV.

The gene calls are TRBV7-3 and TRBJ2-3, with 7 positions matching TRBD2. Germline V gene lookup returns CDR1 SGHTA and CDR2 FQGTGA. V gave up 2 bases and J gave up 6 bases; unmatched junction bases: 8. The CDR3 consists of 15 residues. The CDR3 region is CASSLVAGVGDTQYF. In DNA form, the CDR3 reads TGTGCCAGCAGCTTAGTGGCGGGAGTCGGGGATACGCAGTATTTT.

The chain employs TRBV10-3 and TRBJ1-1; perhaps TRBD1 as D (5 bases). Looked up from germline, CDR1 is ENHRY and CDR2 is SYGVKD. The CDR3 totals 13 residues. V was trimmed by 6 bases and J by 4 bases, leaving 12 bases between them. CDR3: CAIRGDSVTEAFF. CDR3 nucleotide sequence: TGTGCCATCAGAGGCGACAGTGTCACTGAAGCTTTCTTT.

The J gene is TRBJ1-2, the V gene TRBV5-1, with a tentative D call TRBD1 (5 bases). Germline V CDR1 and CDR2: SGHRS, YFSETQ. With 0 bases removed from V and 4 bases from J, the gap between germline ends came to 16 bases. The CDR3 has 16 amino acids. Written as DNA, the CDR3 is TGCGCCAGCAGCTTGGGGGCGCGGGGCTCGGCCTATGGCTACACCTTC. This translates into CASSLGARGSAYGYTF.

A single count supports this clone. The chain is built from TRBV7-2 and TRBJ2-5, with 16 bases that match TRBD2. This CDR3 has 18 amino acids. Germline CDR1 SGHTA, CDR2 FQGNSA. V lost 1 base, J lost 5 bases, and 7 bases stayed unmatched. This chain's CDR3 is CASSLGGTSGGARETQYF. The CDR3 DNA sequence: TGTGCCAGCAGCTTAGGAGGGACTAGCGGGGGGGCCCGGGAGACCCAGTACTTC.

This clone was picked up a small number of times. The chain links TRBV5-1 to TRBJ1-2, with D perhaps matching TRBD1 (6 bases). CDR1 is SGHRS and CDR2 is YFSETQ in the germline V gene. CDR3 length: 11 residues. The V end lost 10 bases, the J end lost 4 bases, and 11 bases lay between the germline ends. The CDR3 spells CAPRQAYGYTF. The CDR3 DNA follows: TGCGCCCCGCGACAGGCCTATGGCTACACCTTC.

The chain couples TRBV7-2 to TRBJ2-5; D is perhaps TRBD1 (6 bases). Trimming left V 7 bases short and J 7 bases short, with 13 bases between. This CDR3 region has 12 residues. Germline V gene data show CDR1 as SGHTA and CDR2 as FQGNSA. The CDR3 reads CASTYRDGTQYF. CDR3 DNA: TGTGCCAGCACCTACAGGGATGGGACCCAGTACTTC.

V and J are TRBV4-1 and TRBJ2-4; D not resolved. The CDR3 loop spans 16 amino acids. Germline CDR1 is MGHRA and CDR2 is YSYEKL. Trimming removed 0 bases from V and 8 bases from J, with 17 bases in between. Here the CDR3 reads CASSQDGTNRLDIQYF. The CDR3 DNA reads TGCGCCAGCAGCCAAGATGGTACAAACCGTCTGGACATTCAGTACTTC.

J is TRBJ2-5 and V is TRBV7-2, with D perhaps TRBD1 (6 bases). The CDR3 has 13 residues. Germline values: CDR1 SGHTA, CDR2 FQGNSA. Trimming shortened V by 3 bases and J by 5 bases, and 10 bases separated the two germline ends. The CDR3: CASSLRQGETQYF. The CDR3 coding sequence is TGTGCCAGCAGCTTGAGGCAGGGGGAGACCCAGTACTTC.

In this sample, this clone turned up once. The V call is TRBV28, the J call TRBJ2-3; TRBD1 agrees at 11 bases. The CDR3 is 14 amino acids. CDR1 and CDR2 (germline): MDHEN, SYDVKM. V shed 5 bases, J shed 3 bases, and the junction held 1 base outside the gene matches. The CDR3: CASSGTGGTDTQYF. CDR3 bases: TGTGCCAGCAGTGGGACAGGGGGAACAGATACGCAGTATTTT.

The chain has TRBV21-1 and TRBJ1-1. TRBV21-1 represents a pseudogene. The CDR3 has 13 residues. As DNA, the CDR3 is TGTGCCAGCAGTAGTACGGGTGCGACTGAAGCTTTCTTT. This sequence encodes CASSSTGATEAFF.

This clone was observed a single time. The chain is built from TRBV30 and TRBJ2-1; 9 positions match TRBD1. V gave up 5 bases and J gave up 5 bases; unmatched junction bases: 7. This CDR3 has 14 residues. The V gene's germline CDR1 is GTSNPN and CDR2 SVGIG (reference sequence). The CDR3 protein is CAWGQGNTNNEQFF. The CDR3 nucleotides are TGTGCCTGGGGACAGGGGAATACCAACAATGAGCAGTTCTTC.

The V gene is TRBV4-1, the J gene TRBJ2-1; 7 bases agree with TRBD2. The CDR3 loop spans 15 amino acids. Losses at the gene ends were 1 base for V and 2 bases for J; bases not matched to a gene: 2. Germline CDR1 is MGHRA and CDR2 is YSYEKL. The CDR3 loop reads CASSQVGGTYNEQFF. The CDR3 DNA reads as TGCGCCAGCAGCCAAGTGGGGGGGACCTACAATGAGCAGTTCTTC.

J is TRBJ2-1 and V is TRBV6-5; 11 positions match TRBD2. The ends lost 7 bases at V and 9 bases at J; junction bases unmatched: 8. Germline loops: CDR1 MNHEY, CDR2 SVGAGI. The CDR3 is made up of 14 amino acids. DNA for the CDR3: TGTGCCAGCACCAAACTAGCGGGAGACCTTGAGCAGTTCTTC. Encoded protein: CASTKLAGDLEQFF.